This TCR beta chain came from a study of metastatic and nonmetastatic thyroid tumors. In the study overall: Repertoires from blood and tumor or nodule tissue of malignant and benign thyroid patients were compared. General study points: Reports indicated that malignant thyroid tumors showed significantly higher TCR beta diversity than benign nodules did, in blood and tumor.

Concerning this clone itself: Its antigen is unknown.

This CDR3 is 15 amino acids long. Germline V gives CDR1 ENHRY, CDR2 SYGVKD. Deletions cut 4 bases from V and 1 base from J, with 11 bases between. Via MiXCR, TCRdb re-called the PCR reads. The data show 25,000 to 35,000 clones, roughly 30% seen once. Every patient was untreated before thyroid surgery. The sequencing sample was made of blood. The sequence derives from a female donor with papillary thyroid cancer or a benign thyroid nodule (not recorded which). Some clones in this sample may be carry-over from other donors' samples. The J gene is TRBJ1-3, the V gene TRBV10-3, with a weak D call TRBD1 (6 bases). The CDR3 sequence: CAISGGAMSGNTIYF. The CDR3 region has the DNA TGTGCCATCAGTGGGGGGGCAATGTCTGGAAACACCATATATTTT.